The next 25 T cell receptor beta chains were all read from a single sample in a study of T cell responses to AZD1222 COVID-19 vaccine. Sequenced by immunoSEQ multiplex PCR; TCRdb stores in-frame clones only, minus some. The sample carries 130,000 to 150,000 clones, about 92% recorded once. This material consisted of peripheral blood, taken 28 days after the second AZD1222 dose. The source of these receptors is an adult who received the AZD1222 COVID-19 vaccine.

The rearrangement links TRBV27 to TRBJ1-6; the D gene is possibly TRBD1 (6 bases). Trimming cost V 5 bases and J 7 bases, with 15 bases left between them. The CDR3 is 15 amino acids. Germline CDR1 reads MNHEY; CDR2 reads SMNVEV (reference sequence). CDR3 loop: CASSGPRGRNSPLHF. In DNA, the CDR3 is TGTGCCAGCAGTGGGCCCAGGGGAAGGAATTCACCCCTCCACTTT.

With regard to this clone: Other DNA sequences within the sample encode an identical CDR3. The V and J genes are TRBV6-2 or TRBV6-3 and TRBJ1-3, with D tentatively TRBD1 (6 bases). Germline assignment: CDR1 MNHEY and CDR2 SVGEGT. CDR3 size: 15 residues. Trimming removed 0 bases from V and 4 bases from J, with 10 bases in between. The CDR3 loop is CASSYSPDSGNTIYF. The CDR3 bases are TGTGCCAGCAGTTACTCCCCGGACAGCGGAAACACCATATATTTT.

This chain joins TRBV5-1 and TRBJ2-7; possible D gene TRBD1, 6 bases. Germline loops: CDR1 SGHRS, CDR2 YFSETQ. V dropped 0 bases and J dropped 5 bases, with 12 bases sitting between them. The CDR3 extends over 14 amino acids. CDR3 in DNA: TGCGCCAGCAGCTTGGGACAGGTCGAAAACGAGCAGTACTTC. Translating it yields CASSLGQVENEQYF.

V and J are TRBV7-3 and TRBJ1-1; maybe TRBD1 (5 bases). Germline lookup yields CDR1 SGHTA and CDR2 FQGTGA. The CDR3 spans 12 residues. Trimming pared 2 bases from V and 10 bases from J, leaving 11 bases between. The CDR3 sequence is CASSLGDELAFF. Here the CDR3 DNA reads TGTGCCAGCAGCTTAGGGGACGAACTAGCTTTCTTT.

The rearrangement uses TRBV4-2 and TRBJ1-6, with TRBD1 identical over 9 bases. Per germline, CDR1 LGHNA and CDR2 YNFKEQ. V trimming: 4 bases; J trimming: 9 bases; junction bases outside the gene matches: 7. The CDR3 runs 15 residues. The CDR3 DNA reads TGTGCCAGCAGCCCAGACAGGGGGATGGTTTCACCCCTCCACTTT. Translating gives CASSPDRGMVSPLHF.

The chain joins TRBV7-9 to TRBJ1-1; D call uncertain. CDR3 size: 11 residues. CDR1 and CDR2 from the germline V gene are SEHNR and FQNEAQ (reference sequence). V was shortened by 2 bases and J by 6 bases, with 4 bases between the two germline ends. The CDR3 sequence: CASSLYSEAFF. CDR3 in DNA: TGTGCCAGCAGCTTATACTCTGAAGCTTTCTTT.

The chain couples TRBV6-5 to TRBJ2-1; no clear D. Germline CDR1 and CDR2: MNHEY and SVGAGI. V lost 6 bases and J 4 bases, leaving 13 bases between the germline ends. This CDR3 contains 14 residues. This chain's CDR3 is CASSLPPPYNEQFF. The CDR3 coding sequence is TGTGCCAGCAGCTTGCCACCACCTTACAATGAGCAGTTCTTC.

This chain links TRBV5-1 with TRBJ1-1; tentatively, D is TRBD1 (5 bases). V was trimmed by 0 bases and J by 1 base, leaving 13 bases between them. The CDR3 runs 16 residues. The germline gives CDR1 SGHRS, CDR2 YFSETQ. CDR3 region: CASSLGPFGTNTEAFF. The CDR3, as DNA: TGCGCCAGCAGCTTGGGACCCTTTGGGACGAACACTGAAGCTTTCTTT.

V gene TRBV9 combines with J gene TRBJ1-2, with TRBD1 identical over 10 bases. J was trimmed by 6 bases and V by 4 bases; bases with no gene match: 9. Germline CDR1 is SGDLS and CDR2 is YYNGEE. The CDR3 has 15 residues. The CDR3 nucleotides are TGTGCCAGCAGCACTAGCTTAGGACAGGGGGATGGCTACACCTTC. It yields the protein CASSTSLGQGDGYTF.

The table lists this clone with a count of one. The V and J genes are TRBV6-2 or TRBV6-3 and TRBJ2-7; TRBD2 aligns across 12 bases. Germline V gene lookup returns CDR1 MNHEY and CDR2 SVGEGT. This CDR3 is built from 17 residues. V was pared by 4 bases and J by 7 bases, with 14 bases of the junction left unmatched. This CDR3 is CASSSTGLAGSRGEQYF. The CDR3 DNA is TGTGCCAGCAGTTCCACGGGACTAGCGGGTTCCCGGGGGGAGCAGTACTTC.

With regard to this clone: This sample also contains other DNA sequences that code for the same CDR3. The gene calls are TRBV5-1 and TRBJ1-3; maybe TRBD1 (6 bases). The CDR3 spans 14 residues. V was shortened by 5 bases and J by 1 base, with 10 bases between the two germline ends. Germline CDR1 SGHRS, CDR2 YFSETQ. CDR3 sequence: CASSEQGSGNTIYF. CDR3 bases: TGCGCCAGCAGTGAACAGGGATCTGGAAACACCATATATTTT. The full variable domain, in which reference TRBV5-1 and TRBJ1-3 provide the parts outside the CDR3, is KAGVTQTPRYLIKTRGQQVTLSCSPISGHRSVSWYQQTPGQGLQFLFEYFSETQRNKGNFPGRFSGRQFSNSRSEMNVSTLELGDSALYLCASSEQGSGNTIYFGEGSWLTVV.

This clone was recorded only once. The CDR3 sequence is CASSQDWGRGAYGYTF. The CDR3 bases are TGTGCCAGCAGCCAAGATTGGGGCAGGGGGGCCTATGGCTACACCTTC. The chain links TRBV14 to TRBJ1-2, with 7 bases that match TRBD1. Germline V gene data show CDR1 as SGHDN and CDR2 as FVKESK. V lost 0 bases, J lost 4 bases, and 8 bases stayed unmatched. The length of the CDR3 is 16 residues.

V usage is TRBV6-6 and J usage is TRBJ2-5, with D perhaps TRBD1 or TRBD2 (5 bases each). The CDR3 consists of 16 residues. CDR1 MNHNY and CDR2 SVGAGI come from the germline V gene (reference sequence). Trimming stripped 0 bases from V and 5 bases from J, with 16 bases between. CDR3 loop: CASSYSGGARGETQYF. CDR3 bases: TGTGCCAGCAGTTACTCTGGGGGAGCCCGAGGGGAGACCCAGTACTTC.

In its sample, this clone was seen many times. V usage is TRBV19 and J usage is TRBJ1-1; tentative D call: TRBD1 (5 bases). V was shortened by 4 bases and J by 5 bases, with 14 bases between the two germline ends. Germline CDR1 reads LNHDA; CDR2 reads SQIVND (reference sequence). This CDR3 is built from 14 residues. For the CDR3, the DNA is TGTGCCAGTAGTACAGGACATCTGAGGACTGAAGCTTTCTTT. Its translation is CASSTGHLRTEAFF.

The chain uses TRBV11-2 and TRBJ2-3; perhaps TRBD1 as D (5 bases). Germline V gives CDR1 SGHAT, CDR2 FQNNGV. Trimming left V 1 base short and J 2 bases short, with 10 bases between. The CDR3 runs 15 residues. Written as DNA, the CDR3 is TGTGCCAGCAGCTTAGTTGGGGCTTCCACAGATACGCAGTATTTT. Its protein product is CASSLVGASTDTQYF.

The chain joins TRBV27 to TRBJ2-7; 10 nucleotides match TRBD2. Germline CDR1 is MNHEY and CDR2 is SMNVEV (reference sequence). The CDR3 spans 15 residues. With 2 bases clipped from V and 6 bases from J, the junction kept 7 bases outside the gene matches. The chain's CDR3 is CASSLTVAGGGEQYF. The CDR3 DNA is TGTGCCAGCAGTTTAACGGTAGCGGGAGGAGGCGAGCAGTACTTC.

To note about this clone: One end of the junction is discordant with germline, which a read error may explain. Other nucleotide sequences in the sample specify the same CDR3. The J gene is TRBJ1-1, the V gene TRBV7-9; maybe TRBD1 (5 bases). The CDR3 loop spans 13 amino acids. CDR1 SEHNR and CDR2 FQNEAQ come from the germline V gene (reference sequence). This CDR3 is CASSLGTNTEAFF. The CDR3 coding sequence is TGTGCCAGCAGTTTAGGGACGAACACTGAAGCTTTCTTT.

The CDR3 DNA sequence: TGTGCCAGCAGCAACACAGCGGGAGAGGGGGATGAGCAGTTCTTC. This translates into CASSNTAGEGDEQFF. The chain has TRBV6-2 or TRBV6-3 and TRBJ2-1; 8 positions agree with TRBD2. The trim removed 6 bases at V and 8 bases at J, leaving 12 bases unmatched. This CDR3 has 15 residues. Per germline, CDR1 MNHEY and CDR2 SVGEGT.

This CDR3 is CATSRVGATDTQYF. The CDR3 DNA reads TGTGCCACCAGCAGAGTGGGGGCAACAGATACGCAGTATTTT. This chain uses TRBV15 with TRBJ2-3, with a tentative D call TRBD1 (6 bases). Trimming removed 1 base at V and 3 bases at J, with 8 bases between. The CDR3 is 14 residues long. Looked up from germline, CDR1 is LNHNV and CDR2 is YYDKDF (reference sequence).

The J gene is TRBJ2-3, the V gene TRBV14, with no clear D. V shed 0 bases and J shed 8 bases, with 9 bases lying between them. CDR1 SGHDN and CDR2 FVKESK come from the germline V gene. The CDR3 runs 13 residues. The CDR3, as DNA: TGTGCCAGCAGCCAAGAGGCGATCGGTACGCAGTATTTT. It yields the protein CASSQEAIGTQYF.

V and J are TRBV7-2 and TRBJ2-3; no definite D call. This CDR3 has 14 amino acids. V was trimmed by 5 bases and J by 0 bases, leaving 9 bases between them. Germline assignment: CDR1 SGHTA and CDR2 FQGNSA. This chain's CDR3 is CASSPTTSTDTQYF. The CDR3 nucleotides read TGTGCCAGCAGCCCCACGACCAGCACAGATACGCAGTATTTT.

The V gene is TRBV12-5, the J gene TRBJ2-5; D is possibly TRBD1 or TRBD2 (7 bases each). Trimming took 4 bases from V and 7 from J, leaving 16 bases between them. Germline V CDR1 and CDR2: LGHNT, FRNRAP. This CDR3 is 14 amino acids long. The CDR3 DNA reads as TGTGCTAGTGGTTCCCAGGGGGGGCAGGGGACCCAGTACTTC. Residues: CASGSQGGQGTQYF.

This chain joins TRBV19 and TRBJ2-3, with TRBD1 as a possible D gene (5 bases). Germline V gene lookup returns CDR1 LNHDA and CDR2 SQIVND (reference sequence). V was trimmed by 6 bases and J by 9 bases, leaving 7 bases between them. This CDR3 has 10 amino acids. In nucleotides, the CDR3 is TGTGCCAGTAGAGGGGAAACGCAGTATTTT. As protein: CASRGETQYF.

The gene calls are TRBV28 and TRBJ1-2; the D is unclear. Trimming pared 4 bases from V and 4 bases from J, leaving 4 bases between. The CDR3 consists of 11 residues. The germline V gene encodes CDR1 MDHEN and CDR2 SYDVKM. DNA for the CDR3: TGTGCCAGCAGTTGGGCCTATGGCTACACCTTC. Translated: CASSWAYGYTF.

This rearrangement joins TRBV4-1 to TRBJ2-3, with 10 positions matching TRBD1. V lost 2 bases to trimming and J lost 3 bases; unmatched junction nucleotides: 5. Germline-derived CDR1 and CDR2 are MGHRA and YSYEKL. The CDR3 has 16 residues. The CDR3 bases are TGCGCCAGCAGCCAATGGGACAGGGGTTCGACAGATACGCAGTATTTT. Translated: CASSQWDRGSTDTQYF.